This TCR beta chain was captured in a study of human T cells and chemical hapten exposure (dated by TCRdb to the early 2020s). In the study overall: For sensitization, 2% DPC in acetone was applied to an approximately 2 cm by approximately 2 cm area of upper inner arm skin. Patients additionally received weekly therapeutic DPC doses to the scalp throughout the roughly 23-week study period. Patch tests used Finn chambers with 0.01% DPC on the upper back, scored after 6 days by International Contact Dermatitis Research Group standards. Alopecia areata with under or over 50% scalp involvement, alopecia totalis and alopecia universalis were represented in the patient cohort, which was mostly female. Libraries were combined into a pool for sequencing, and differences in TCR yield between samples came mainly from small differences in library volumes within the pool. This study followed changes in the peripheral blood TCR repertoire in vivo during primary and secondary sensitization of alopecia patients to the hapten diphenylcyclopropenone (DPC). Patient blood was sampled pre-sensitization (week 0) and at 2, 6 and about 24 weeks after DPC sensitization. For TCR sequencing, blood came from 25 to 35 alopecia patients at anywhere from one to four time points (pre-sensitization, 2, 6 and 24 weeks).

The CDR3 goes from the cysteine to the phenylalanine over 12 residues. Only CDR3 DNA remains: 36 bases, in frame from the first base. Per the germline V gene, MNHEY is the CDR1 and SVGEGT is the CDR2. V is cut by 2 bases and J by 10 bases, and the space between the germline ends is 9 bases. The library was made by RACE. The listed sequencing device is NextSeq 500. During library preparation, unique molecular identifiers were attached to individual cDNA molecules so that TCRs could be counted quantitatively and reproducibly. From each blood RNA sample, both TCR alpha and TCR beta chains were sequenced. The source study handled its data this way. Samples had a median of roughly 87,000 TCRs, with a range from roughly 20,000 to 690,600. V, J and CDR3 annotation of the TCR reads was performed with the Decombinator software suite. For the PS versus PT1 abundance plots, all samples were subsampled to the same number of TCRs (28,000). TCRs were defined as expanded if absent before sensitization and observed at least eight times at the 2-week time point. TCRdb reanalyzed the raw reads on its own, using fastp at Q25 for trimming and MiXCR for clone calling, and kept in-frame beta chains. Each entry is one CDR3 protein sequence, shown with its most common DNA and genes. The authors' filters were not applied to this entry. The sample yields 65,000 to 80,000 distinct CDR3 sequences; approximately 10% were counted once. Approximately 1.4% of the sample is taken by the ten largest.

Points the paper makes about the study in general: DPC sensitization did not change how many TCRs were above 1 in 1000 frequency, and no evidence was found of alterations in global repertoire structure. Repeated subsampling changed both the strength of the expansion versus patch-test correlation and the threshold at which that correlation became significant. All patients had alopecia, a presumed autoimmune disease, so their immune response might differ from that of healthy individuals. Patch test score correlated positively with the number of PT1 expanded TCRs, reaching significance at thresholds 8, 16 and 32 but not at 4. Compared with pre-sensitization or healthy control sets, expanded TCRs formed significantly more large CDR3 similarity clusters, which is consistent with antigen-driven responses.

What the time point label conveys for this sample: patch test 1, 2 weeks after DPC sensitization. The treatment or condition label for this specimen denotes: therapeutic diphenylcyclopropenone sensitization with weekly scalp DPC. Blood at each patch-test visit was drawn before the patch test was applied. To be eligible, patients had to be aged 18 to 70, diagnosed with alopecia and judged suitable for DPC therapy, while pregnant patients were excluded. Total RNA was extracted from unfractionated whole blood that had been collected in Tempus Blood RNA tubes. As to this clonotype: Its antigen remains undetermined. Base qualities were left out, and no much larger clone turns up one base away.

The sample in question was whole blood, obtained in connection with sensitization to the hapten diphenylcyclopropenone (DPC). The TCR was taken from a woman in her forties or fifties with alopecia areata. Some clones in this sample may be carry-over from other donors' samples. This chain is built from TRBV6-2 or TRBV6-3 and TRBJ1-5; the D gene lacks a confident call. DNA sequence: TGTGCCAGCAGTTACCCTGGACTTCCCCAGCATTTT. This translates into CASSYPGLPQHF.